Reported below is one TCR beta chain. What it binds is not known. The data belong to a study of cytomegalovirus exposure and HLA in healthy donors. The CDR3 length is 15 residues. The ends lost 3 bases at V and 2 bases at J; junction bases unmatched: 7. The germline gives CDR1 MGHDK, CDR2 SYGVNS. Study findings and constraints: An apparent linkage of common viral pathogens to several of the most significant clusters emerged in a later analysis. Per a later analysis, 15,000 to 20,000 TCR beta sequences showed association with HLA alleles at 0.05 false discovery rate. Previously analyzed data showed that most TCR beta V segments were productive at a frequency of about 87% or about 30%.

Vbeta (60) and Jbeta (13) primers were used in the PCR. Only in-frame clones appear in the TCRdb table, and some are missing; sequencing was by immunoSEQ multiplex PCR. Of 150,000 to 200,000 clones in the sample, roughly 68% were seen once. The sample consisted of PBMCs. The chain links TRBV25-1 to TRBJ2-7; 7 bases align to TRBD1. The receptor comes from a man aged 25-45 years in good health and CMV-seropositive. CDR3 amino acids: CASSEYRGRTYEQYF. In DNA, the CDR3 is TGTGCCAGCAGTGAGTACAGGGGTCGCACCTACGAGCAGTACTTC.